This TCR beta chain was retrieved from a study of blood T cell repertoires in COVID-19. Looking at the study overall: Italy, Spain and the United States were the sources of the convalescent and acute COVID-19 samples. From T cells, B-cell-depleted T cells, or PBMCs came the material, which was cDNA or gDNA.

Unmatched junction bases numbered 7, after V lost 5 bases and J lost 5 bases. Germline V gene lookup returns CDR1 MNHEY and CDR2 SMNVEV (reference sequence). The CDR3 extends over 16 amino acids. Original processing notes: Using reference gene primer amplification, nucleated cell counts were estimated. The repertoire was sequenced with immunoSEQ multiplex PCR; TCRdb's copy has only in-frame clones and lacks some. For V, J and clone size, that table is used; D and trimming come from the DNA. The sample consists of tens of thousands of clones, 84% of them appearing once. The rearrangement links TRBV27 to TRBJ2-5; 14 positions agree with TRBD2. This receptor was obtained from a human donor in a cohort sampled during active COVID-19. The source material was peripheral blood. The CDR3 loop is CASSPRLAGGDETQYF. For the CDR3, the DNA is TGTGCCAGCAGTCCCAGACTAGCGGGAGGGGATGAGACCCAGTACTTC.